This T cell receptor (beta chain) was sequenced for a study of CD8+ T cells in alopecia areata. On this clone itself: Gene names denote mouse genes. The read terminates 4 residues ahead of where the CDR3 ends, so the germline J gene completes it.

RNA was extracted and reverse transcribed into cDNA as the sequencing template. Profiled with immunoSEQ multiplex PCR; TCRdb holds only in-frame clones, not every one. The table lists 3,000 or so clones, with no singletons. The CDR3 sequence is 14 residues long. Losses at the gene ends were 4 bases for V and 3 bases for J; bases not matched to a gene: 3. CDR1 FNHDT and CDR2 SITEND come from the germline V gene (reference sequence). This clonotype was obtained from a C3H/HeJ mouse with alopecia areata. For this strain, the MHC haplotype corresponds to H2-k. Sample: lesional skin. The chain carries TRBV19 and TRBJ2-5; 9 bases match TRBD2. This CDR3 is CASSLTGGQDTQYF. The CDR3 bases that were read are TGTGCCAGCAGTTTGACTGGGGGTCAAGAC.